The 23 T cell receptor beta chains given below trace back to one sample, sequenced in a study of shared clonotypes between healthy human individuals. Only in-frame clones appear in the TCRdb table, and some are missing; sequencing was by immunoSEQ multiplex PCR. The data hold 950,000 to 1,300,000 clones, with under 80% observed a single time. Sequenced material: memory CD4+ T cells sorted from blood. The subset denotes: CD45RA-negative fraction. These receptors came from a man between 18 and 29 years old in good health.

The chain employs TRBV5-6 and TRBJ1-2; a possible D gene is TRBD1 (6 bases). Trimming took off 4 bases at V and 1 base at J, with 17 bases between the two ends. The CDR3 totals 16 residues. CDR1 and CDR2 from the germline V gene are SGHDT and YYEEEE. The CDR3 DNA is TGTGCCAGCAGCCCCTTAGGGGGGCCTCTTAACTATGGCTACACCTTC. Amino acid sequence: CASSPLGGPLNYGYTF.

This clone was observed at least ten times. The chain couples TRBV7-9 to TRBJ1-6; maybe TRBD1 (6 bases). The CDR3 runs to 14 residues. In germline, CDR1 is SEHNR, CDR2 FQNEAQ (reference sequence). V gave up 5 bases and J gave up 7 bases, with 12 bases separating them. CDR3 nucleotide sequence: TGTGCCAGCAGCCAGGGGTTTGTGAATTCACCCCTCCACTTT. Its translation is CASSQGFVNSPLHF.

The table lists this clone with a few counts. J is TRBJ2-3 and V is TRBV4-2; 10 positions match TRBD2. V lost 3 bases to trimming and J lost 0 bases; unmatched junction nucleotides: 9. Per germline, CDR1 LGHNA and CDR2 YNFKEQ. The CDR3 contains 18 residues. The CDR3 reads CASSQGATSGESTDTQYF. CDR3 sequence (DNA): TGTGCCAGCAGCCAGGGTGCTACTAGCGGGGAGAGCACAGATACGCAGTATTTT.

A single count supports this clone. The chain recombines TRBV2 with TRBJ1-6, with 7 bases that match TRBD1. Germline-derived CDR1 and CDR2 are SNHLY and FYNNEI. After removal of 7 bases from V and 6 bases from J, the junction contained 6 bases not matched to a gene. CDR3 length: 14 amino acids. CDR3 sequence: CASTRQGGNSPLHF. For the CDR3, the DNA is TGTGCCAGCACCAGACAGGGAGGTAATTCACCCCTCCACTTT. The entire variable domain, with the rest obtained from reference TRBV2 and TRBJ1-6, is as follows: EPEVTQTPSHQVTQMGQEVILRCVPISNHLYFYWYRQILGQKVEFLVSFYNNEISEKSEIFDDQFSVERPDGSNFTLKIRSTKLEDSAMYFCASTRQGGNSPLHFGNGTRLTVT.

This clone was counted only a few times. The J gene is TRBJ2-1, the V gene TRBV11-2; 9 nucleotides line up with TRBD2. Unmatched junction bases numbered 6, after V lost 2 bases and J lost 4 bases. This CDR3 is built from 16 residues. Germline V lookup: CDR1 SGHAT, CDR2 FQNNGV. CDR3 in DNA: TGTGCCAGCAGCTTAAAAGCGGGAGGTATTTACAATGAGCAGTTCTTC. It encodes CASSLKAGGIYNEQFF.

The V gene is TRBV15, the J gene TRBJ1-4; D is ambiguous. CDR3 length: 13 residues. V lost 0 bases to trimming and J lost 5 bases, with 4 bases between them. Germline assignment: CDR1 LNHNV and CDR2 YYDKDF (reference sequence). This CDR3 is CATSRDPNEKLFF. CDR3 in DNA: TGTGCCACCAGCAGAGATCCGAATGAAAAACTGTTTTTT.

This rearrangement joins TRBV9 to TRBJ2-2; the D gene is possibly TRBD1 (6 bases). Germline V gene sequence: CDR1 SGDLS, CDR2 YYNGEE. Trimming removed 2 bases at V and 6 bases at J, with 11 bases between. The CDR3 totals 14 residues. CDR3 nucleotides: TGTGCCAGCAGCGTCAGGGGCGCATCCGGGGAGCTGTTTTTT. Translated, it gives CASSVRGASGELFF.

The chain has TRBV4-3 and TRBJ1-2; no definite D call. Per germline, CDR1 LGHNA and CDR2 YSLEER. Trimming removed 1 base at V and 3 bases at J, with 6 bases between. This CDR3 has 13 residues. CDR3 nucleotide sequence: TGCGCCAGCAGCCAAGCTCGAGACTATGGCTACACCTTC. Translation gives CASSQARDYGYTF.

This clone was picked up one time. This chain joins TRBV6-6 and TRBJ2-1, with 9 bases that match TRBD1. Germline V gene data show CDR1 as MNHNY and CDR2 as SVGAGI (reference sequence). The CDR3 is 16 residues long. V was pared by 2 bases and J by 6 bases, with 8 bases of the junction left unmatched. CDR3 region: CASSYAVGQGSNEQFF. As DNA, the CDR3 is TGTGCCAGCAGTTACGCGGTCGGACAGGGGTCCAATGAGCAGTTCTTC.

J is TRBJ1-6 and V is TRBV2; D is perhaps TRBD1 (5 bases). Germline CDR1 reads SNHLY; CDR2 reads FYNNEI. The CDR3 length is 14 residues. The V gene lost 6 bases and the J gene lost 12 bases, with 18 bases spanning the gap. The CDR3 DNA reads as TGTGCCAGCAGGCCGGGGGGTTCGACTTTACCCCTCCACTTT. Translation gives CASRPGGSTLPLHF.

The CDR3 region has the DNA TGTGCCAGCAGTTGGGGGAGCGGGGATGAAAAACTGTTTTTT. Protein: CASSWGSGDEKLFF. The chain carries TRBV6-5 and TRBJ1-4, with a possible D match to TRBD1 (5 bases). V lost 4 bases and J 6 bases, leaving 12 bases between the germline ends. CDR1 is MNHEY and CDR2 is SVGAGI in the germline V gene. This CDR3 spans 14 amino acids.

The CDR3 region has the DNA TGTGCCAGCTTGCAGGGGACAGGGCGACAGCCCCAGCATTTT. Encoded protein: CASLQGTGRQPQHF. This sequence joins TRBV2 and TRBJ1-5; TRBD1 aligns across 9 bases. Trimming cost V 8 bases and J 7 bases; bases outside gene matches: 9. Germline V gene data show CDR1 as SNHLY and CDR2 as FYNNEI. This CDR3 spans 14 amino acids.

The J gene is TRBJ2-7, the V gene TRBV28; the D gene is possibly TRBD2 (6 bases). The CDR3 sequence is 15 residues long. V gave up 4 bases and J gave up 0 bases, with 13 bases separating them. The germline gives CDR1 MDHEN, CDR2 SYDVKM. CDR3 loop: CASSSFGGFSYEQYF. CDR3 DNA sequence: TGTGCCAGCAGTTCGTTTGGGGGGTTCTCCTACGAGCAGTACTTC.

The DNA for the CDR3 is TGTGCCAGCAGCCTGGACGGAGTTAGCACAGATACGCAGTATTTT. Its protein product is CASSLDGVSTDTQYF. V is TRBV5-6 and J is TRBJ2-3; no definite D call. V gave up 4 bases and J gave up 0 bases, with 12 bases separating them. CDR1 and CDR2 from the germline V gene are SGHDT and YYEEEE. The CDR3 is 15 residues long.

The V gene is TRBV6-1, the J gene TRBJ2-5; 8 bases map to TRBD2. Germline V gene sequence: CDR1 MNHNS, CDR2 SASEGT. V was clipped by 4 bases and J by 5 bases; unmatched bases: 15. The CDR3 loop spans 17 amino acids. The CDR3 is CASSATSGILRVETQYF. The CDR3 DNA is TGTGCCAGCAGTGCCACTAGCGGCATACTGAGGGTCGAGACCCAGTACTTC.

About this clone itself: At the DNA level, this CDR3 is encoded by other sequences in the same sample as well. The rearrangement joins TRBV5-1 to TRBJ2-5; TRBD2 agrees at 7 bases. V gave up 0 bases and J gave up 4 bases; unmatched junction bases: 3. Germline V lookup: CDR1 SGHRS, CDR2 YFSETQ. The CDR3 consists of 14 residues. CDR3 sequence: CASSLAWGGETQYF. The CDR3 DNA is TGCGCCAGCAGCTTGGCCTGGGGGGGAGAGACCCAGTACTTC.

V usage is TRBV7-2 and J usage is TRBJ2-7, with 9 nucleotides matching TRBD1. Per germline, CDR1 SGHTA and CDR2 FQGNSA. Trimming took 4 bases from V and 2 from J; bases not matched to a gene: 6. This CDR3 spans 15 amino acids. The chain's CDR3 is CASSSQQGATYEQYF. CDR3 DNA sequence: TGTGCCAGCAGCTCCCAACAGGGGGCGACCTACGAGCAGTACTTC. Supplemented by reference TRBV7-2 and TRBJ2-7, the full variable domain reads GAGVSQSPSNKVTEKGKDVELRCDPISGHTALYWYRQSLGQGLEFLIYFQGNSAPDKSGLPSDRFSAERTGGSVSTLTIQRTQQEDSAVYLCASSSQQGATYEQYFGPGTRLTVT.

The rearrangement links TRBV5-4 to TRBJ1-6; TRBD1 is a possible D gene (6 bases). Germline CDR1 reads SGHNT; CDR2 reads YYREEE (reference sequence). This CDR3 has 15 residues. Trimming left V 2 bases short and J 8 bases short, with 14 bases between. CDR3: CASSLEDSVYSPLHF. CDR3 sequence (DNA): TGTGCCAGCAGCTTAGAGGACAGCGTCTATTCACCCCTCCACTTT.

The chain is built from TRBV5-1 and TRBJ2-7, with D perhaps matching TRBD1 (5 bases). CDR1 is SGHRS, CDR2 YFSETQ, per germline. V was shortened by 2 bases and J by 7 bases, with 16 bases between the two germline ends. CDR3 length equals 14 residues. The DNA of the CDR3 is TGCGCCAGCAGCTTCCCAGGGATCTCAGGGGAGCAGTACTTC. Its translation is CASSFPGISGEQYF. The full variable domain, its missing parts supplied by reference TRBV5-1 and TRBJ2-7, is KAGVTQTPRYLIKTRGQQVTLSCSPISGHRSVSWYQQTPGQGLQFLFEYFSETQRNKGNFPGRFSGRQFSNSRSEMNVSTLELGDSALYLCASSFPGISGEQYFGPGTRLTVT.

The chain carries TRBV19 and TRBJ2-1, with 11 bases identical to TRBD2. The V and J ends lost 0 bases and 6 bases, in that order; junction bases with no gene match: 1. Germline CDR1 and CDR2: LNHDA and SQIVND (reference sequence). The CDR3 has 15 residues. The CDR3 sequence is CASSIDSGRANEQFF. In DNA, the CDR3 is TGTGCCAGTAGTATAGATAGCGGGAGGGCCAATGAGCAGTTCTTC.

Here the CDR3 reads CASSTSGTGVRYEQYF. In DNA form, the CDR3 reads TGTGCCAGCAGTACCTCCGGGACAGGGGTCCGCTACGAGCAGTACTTC. The genes are TRBV28 and TRBJ2-7; 10 bases are shared with TRBD1. Germline loops: CDR1 MDHEN, CDR2 SYDVKM. The CDR3 is made up of 16 amino acids. The ends lost 5 bases at V and 3 bases at J; junction bases unmatched: 10.

The chain joins TRBV29-1 to TRBJ2-3, with 9 bases fitting TRBD1. With V trimmed by 4 bases and J by 2 bases, 4 bases remained unmatched. Germline V gene sequence: CDR1 SQVTM, CDR2 ANQGSEA. This CDR3 contains 14 residues. The CDR3 DNA reads as TGCAGCGTTGGACAGGGGGTAACCACAGATACGCAGTATTTT. It yields the protein CSVGQGVTTDTQYF.

The rearrangement uses TRBV4-1 and TRBJ1-5; D ambiguous. Trimming took off 4 bases at V and 4 bases at J, with 8 bases between the two ends. The CDR3 contains 13 residues. CDR1 is MGHRA, CDR2 YSYEKL, per germline. The CDR3 spells CASSRALNQPQHF. CDR3 nucleotides: TGCGCCAGCAGCCGAGCCCTGAATCAGCCCCAGCATTTT.